This T cell receptor (beta chain) is drawn from a study of blood T cell repertoires in COVID-19. Study details: Whether acute or convalescent, the COVID-19 samples came from the United States, Italy and Spain. Sample material is recorded as cDNA or gDNA derived from T cells, B-cell-depleted T cells, or PBMCs.

In germline, CDR1 is LNHNV, CDR2 YYDKDF (reference sequence). Trimming removed 0 bases at V and 10 bases at J, with 10 bases between. The CDR3 spans 14 residues. Original processing methods: Amplification from reference gene primers served as the basis for estimated nucleated cell counts. The protocol was immunoSEQ multiplex PCR, while the TCRdb copy is restricted to in-frame clones and leaves out a portion. D and trimming come from the DNA, and the V and J calls and clone size come from that table. This table holds 100,000 to 150,000 clones, more than 75% found once. The chain uses TRBV15 and TRBJ1-6; perhaps TRBD1 as D (5 bases). The receptor's source is a man aged 50-59 years with acute or convalescent COVID-19. Sequencing was done on a sample of peripheral blood. CDR3 DNA sequence: TGTGCCACCAGCAGAGAGACAGTAGAATCACCCCTCCACTTT. Translation: CATSRETVESPLHF.